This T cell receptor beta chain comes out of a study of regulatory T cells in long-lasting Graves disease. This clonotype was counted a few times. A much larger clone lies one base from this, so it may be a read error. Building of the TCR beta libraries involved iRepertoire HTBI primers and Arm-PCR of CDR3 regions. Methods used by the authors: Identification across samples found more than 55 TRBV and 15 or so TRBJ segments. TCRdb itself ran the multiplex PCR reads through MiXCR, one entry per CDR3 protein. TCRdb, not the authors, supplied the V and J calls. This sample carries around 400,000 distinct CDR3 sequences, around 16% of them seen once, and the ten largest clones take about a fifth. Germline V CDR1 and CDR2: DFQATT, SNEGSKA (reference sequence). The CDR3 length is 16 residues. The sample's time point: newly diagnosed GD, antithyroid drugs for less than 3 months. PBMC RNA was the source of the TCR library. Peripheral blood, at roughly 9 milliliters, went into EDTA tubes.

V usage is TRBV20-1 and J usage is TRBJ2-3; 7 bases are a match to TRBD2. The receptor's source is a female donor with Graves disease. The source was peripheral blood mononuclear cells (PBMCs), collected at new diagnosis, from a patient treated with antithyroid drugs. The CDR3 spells CSARDRTRGFTDTRYF. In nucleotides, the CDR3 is TGCAGTGCTAGAGATAGGACTAGGGGATTCACAGATACGCGGTATTTT.